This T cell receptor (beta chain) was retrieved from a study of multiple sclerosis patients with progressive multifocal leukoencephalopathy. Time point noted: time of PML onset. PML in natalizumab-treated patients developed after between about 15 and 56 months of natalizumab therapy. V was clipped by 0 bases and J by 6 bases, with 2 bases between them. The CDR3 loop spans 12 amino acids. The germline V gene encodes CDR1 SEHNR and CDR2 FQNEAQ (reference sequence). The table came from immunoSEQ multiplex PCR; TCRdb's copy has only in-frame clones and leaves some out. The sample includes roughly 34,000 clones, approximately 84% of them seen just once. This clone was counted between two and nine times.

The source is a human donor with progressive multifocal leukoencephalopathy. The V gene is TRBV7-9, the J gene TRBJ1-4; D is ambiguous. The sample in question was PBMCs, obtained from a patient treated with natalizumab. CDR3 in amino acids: CASSLADEKLFF. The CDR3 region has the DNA TGTGCCAGCAGCTTAGCTGATGAAAAACTGTTTTTT.